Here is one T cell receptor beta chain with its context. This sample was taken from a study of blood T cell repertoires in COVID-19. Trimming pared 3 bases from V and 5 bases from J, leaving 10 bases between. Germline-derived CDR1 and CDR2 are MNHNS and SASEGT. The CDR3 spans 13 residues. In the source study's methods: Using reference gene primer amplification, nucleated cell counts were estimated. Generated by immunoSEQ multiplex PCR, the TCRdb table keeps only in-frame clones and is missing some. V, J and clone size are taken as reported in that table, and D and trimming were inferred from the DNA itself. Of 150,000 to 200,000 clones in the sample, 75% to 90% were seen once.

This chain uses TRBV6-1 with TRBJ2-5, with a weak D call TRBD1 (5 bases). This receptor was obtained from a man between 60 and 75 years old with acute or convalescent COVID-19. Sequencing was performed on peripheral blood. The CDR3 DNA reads TGTGCCAGCAGTGACAGGGAATGGGAGACCCAGTACTTC. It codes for CASSDREWETQYF.